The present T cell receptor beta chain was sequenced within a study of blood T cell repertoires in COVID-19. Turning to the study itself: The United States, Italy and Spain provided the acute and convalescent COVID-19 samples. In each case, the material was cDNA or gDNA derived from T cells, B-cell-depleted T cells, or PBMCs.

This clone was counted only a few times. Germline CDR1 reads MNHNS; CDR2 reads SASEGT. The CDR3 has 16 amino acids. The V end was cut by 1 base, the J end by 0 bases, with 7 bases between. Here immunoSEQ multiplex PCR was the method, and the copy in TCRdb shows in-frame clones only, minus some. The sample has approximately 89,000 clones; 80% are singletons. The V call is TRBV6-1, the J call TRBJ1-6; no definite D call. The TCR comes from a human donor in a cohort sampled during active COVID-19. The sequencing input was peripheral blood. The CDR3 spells CASSEVWSSYNSPLHF. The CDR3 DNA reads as TGTGCCAGCAGTGAAGTCTGGAGCTCCTATAATTCACCCCTCCACTTT.